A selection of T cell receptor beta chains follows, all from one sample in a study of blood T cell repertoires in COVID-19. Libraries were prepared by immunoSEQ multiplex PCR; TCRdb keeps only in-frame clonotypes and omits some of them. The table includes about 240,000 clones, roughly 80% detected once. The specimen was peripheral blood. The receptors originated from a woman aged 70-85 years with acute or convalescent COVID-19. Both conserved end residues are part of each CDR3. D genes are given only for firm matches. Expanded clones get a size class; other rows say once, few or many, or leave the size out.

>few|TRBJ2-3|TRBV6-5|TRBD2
CASSQPGGKTDTQYF
TGTGCCAGCAGTCAACCCGGGGGGAAGACAGATACGCAGTATTTT
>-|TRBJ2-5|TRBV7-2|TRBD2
CASSLDRGGWETQYF
TGTGCCAGCAGCTTAGATCGGGGGGGATGGGAGACCCAGTACTTC
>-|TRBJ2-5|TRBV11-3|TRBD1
CASKQGGTETQYF
TGTGCCAGCAAACAGGGGGGTACAGAGACCCAGTACTTC
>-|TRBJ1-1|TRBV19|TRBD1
CASRMGDRPTEAFF
TGTGCCAGTAGAATGGGGGACAGACCCACTGAAGCTTTCTTT
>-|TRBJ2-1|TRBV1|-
CTSSPDKTSYNEQFF
TGCACCAGCAGCCCGGACAAAACCTCCTACAATGAGCAGTTCTTC
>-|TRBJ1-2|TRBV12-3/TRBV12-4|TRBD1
CASSRDSSGTF
TGTGCCAGCAGTCGGGACAGCTCGGGCACCTTC
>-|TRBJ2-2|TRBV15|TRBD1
CATSGGGQGSGELFF
TGTGCCACCAGTGGGGGGGGACAGGGTTCCGGGGAGCTGTTTTTT
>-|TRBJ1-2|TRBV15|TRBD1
CATSRVAGGAGGYTF
TGTGCCACCAGCAGAGTAGCAGGGGGCGCGGGCGGCTACACCTTC
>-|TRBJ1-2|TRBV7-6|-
CASGDPAGISYGYTF
TGTGCCAGCGGCGACCCGGCAGGGATTTCCTATGGCTACACCTTC
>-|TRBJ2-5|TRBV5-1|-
CASSWEEETQYF
TGCGCCAGCAGCTGGGAGGAGGAGACCCAGTACTTC
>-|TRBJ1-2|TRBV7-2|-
CASSITGPYGYTF
TGTGCCAGCAGCATCACAGGGCCCTATGGCTACACCTTC
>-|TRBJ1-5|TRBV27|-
CASSPTGILGQPQHF
TGTGCCAGCAGTCCCACAGGAATTCTGGGTCAGCCCCAGCATTTT